This T cell receptor (beta chain) is drawn from a study of cytomegalovirus exposure and HLA in healthy donors. Study-level points and caveats: A later analysis by the authors found several of the most significant clusters apparently linked to common viral pathogens.

On this clone itself: Its specificity is not known.

The PCR ran on 60 Vbeta and 13 Jbeta primers. Sequencing was performed with immunoSEQ multiplex PCR; in TCRdb, only in-frame clones are kept and a portion is missing. The profile shows some 94,000 clones, 69% of them singletons. Trimming removed 4 bases from V and 3 bases from J, with 15 bases in between. This CDR3 has 15 amino acids. Germline loops: CDR1 LGHNA, CDR2 YSLEER. This clonotype was sampled from a man aged 45 to 65 in good health and CMV-seronegative. Sequenced: PBMCs. The chain has TRBV4-3 and TRBJ1-1, with D tentatively TRBD1 (5 bases). In DNA form, the CDR3 reads TGCGCCAGCAGCCTTTCAATTGGGGGGGACACTGAAGCTTTCTTT. It codes for CASSLSIGGDTEAFF.